Sequencing of this T cell receptor beta chain was carried out in a study of cytomegalovirus exposure and HLA in healthy donors (TCRdb year 2017). Concerning the study at large: An earlier analysis of roughly 630 of the donors reported about 290 Gb of sequence data and roughly 100 million unique TCR beta sequences from 150 million to 200 million T cells. An early release that covered around 590 HLA-typed donors contained 300 to 350 gigabases of sequencing data and 70 million to 100 million unique TCR sequences. Of the roughly 400 genotyped donors, 80% to 90% were placed in the genetic ancestry cluster associated with self-reported Caucasian donors. The aim of the study was to test whether cataloging public T cell receptors could identify signatures of past pathogen exposure. The study used immunosequencing to profile the T cell repertoires of under 700 subjects and linked those repertoires to cytomegalovirus serostatus. In addition to the first cohort of several hundred subjects, a separate validation cohort of approximately 130 different subjects was used. To predict cytomegalovirus infection status, the study brought together high-throughput TCR immunosequencing, statistical association of individual TCRs with disease status, and machine learning. A later analysis re-examined previously published TCR beta repertoires from several hundred donors and added high-resolution HLA genotyping to investigate patterns of TCR occurrence. The later analysis used no new phenotypic data to find candidate immune exposures, relying instead on TCR beta sequences and their occurrence across donors. To decide whether each TCR beta V gene segment behaved as functional or pseudogenic, an earlier analysis of approximately 590 of the donors relied on high-throughput TCR beta sequencing. Donor age, sex, ethnicity and CMV serostatus were collected together with the repertoire data. In a later genetic analysis, genome-wide SNP genotypes for 398 of the 666 donors were used, and that subset was treated as a discovery cohort. Every repertoire in the discovery cohort had been generated on one and the same sequencing platform. Both class I and class II loci were covered by HLA typing, at four-digit resolution. Typing coverage differed by locus: A, B, C, DRB1 and DQB1 were typed in roughly 620-630 donors, DQA1 in 500 to 550, DPA1 in around 600, and DPB1 in roughly 450. Because of strong linkage in the cohort, a handful of DR-DQ haplotypes were treated as single units for association and clustering. Among 300 to 500 genotyped donors of the cohort, an average of approximately 240,000 unique TCR beta nucleotide sequences was sequenced per donor, of which about 19% were non-productive.

In the germline V gene, CDR1 corresponds to LGHNT and CDR2 to FRNRAP. The CDR3 sequence holds 13 residues, the cysteine and phenylalanine included. Of all the DNA, just the CDR3 is kept, 39 bases in frame from base 1. After removal of 6 bases from V and 5 bases from J, the junction retains 5 bases not matched to a gene. Note on this clone: Its antigen is unknown. Base qualities were left out, and no much larger clone turns up one base away.

Summary of the overall study and its limitations: In a later analysis, most CMV-associated TCR beta chains were found to appear HLA-restricted, with HLA associations seemingly driven largely by CMV exposure. A later genetic analysis associated a missense DCLRE1C variant with V-gene and J-gene trimming of TCR beta chains, and an independent cohort replicated the association. Because counts were too low, more than 15 rarely observed V segments, including chromosome 9 orphons, were left out of the earlier analysis of 500 to 650 of the donors. A few of the identified cytomegalovirus-associated TCR beta chains were confirmed in vitro to be specific for cytomegalovirus antigens. Sequencing depth was assumed to be roughly uniform across donors in the presence/absence analyses, though that assumption may not hold. In a later analysis, TCR association rates were found to vary across HLA loci, with the most associated TCRs seen for DRB1 alleles and the fewest for HLA-C alleles. According to a later genetic analysis, donors in an Asian-associated ancestry cluster had fewer N-insertions in productive TCRs than the approximately 700-donor mean. This cohort had only TCR beta chains sequenced, and the lack of alpha or paired-chain data limited which features could be detected. When HLA alleles, especially DR and DQ, strongly co-occurred, attributing TCR associations to individual alleles was difficult. According to a later analysis, parvovirus B19, influenza, CMV and Epstein-Barr virus appeared linked to several top co-occurrence clusters. A total of roughly 160 TCR beta chains were listed by the study as associated with cytomegalovirus. While some public TCRs were present in many individuals, most TCR sequences turned up only very rarely across donors. The classifier was reported to diagnose cytomegalovirus status with high specificity and sensitivity in both the original and validation cohorts. Linkage disequilibrium might explain the correlated functional status among segregating V segments, but an unknown experimental factor could not be ruled out. In a later analysis, HLA-associated TCR beta chains were found to be more clonally expanded and to have lower generation probabilities than equally common non-associated chains. Because HLA typing was missing for some donors at each locus, association tests included only the typed subset. It was suggested by the authors that the approach could potentially be generalized to other disease states and immunological phenotypes. The only immune exposure information available for the cohort was CMV serostatus. The sequencing pipeline was judged likely to have produced a cluster of highly shared sequence variants as a technical artifact. Some IMGT-functional V segments, including TRBV6-2 and TRBV6-3, could not be told apart with the 87-base-pair reads, so those segments were excluded. An earlier analysis of approximately 500 of the donors showed that most TCR beta V segments appeared in productive rearrangements either about 90% or about 30% of the time, which broadly matched IMGT annotations. A further reported finding was that TCR beta sequences accurately predicted the HLA-A and HLA-B alleles for most subjects in the first cohort. In a later analysis, 16,951 TCR beta sequences were associated with specific HLA alleles at a false discovery rate of 0.05.

Receptors were amplified or captured by the immunoSEQ multiplex PCR assay. A mixture of 60 forward primers for TCR Vbeta segments and 13 reverse primers for TCR Jbeta segments was used in the multiplex PCR. The CDR3 region of rearranged TCR beta genes was amplified from genomic DNA with a multiplex PCR assay. The Illumina HiSeq System was used to sequence the amplified TCR beta libraries as 87-base-pair reads. From the authors' description of their analysis: In a later analysis, around 80 million unique TCR beta chains were counted across the 690 or so repertoires, and approximately 11 million of these chains were shared by at least two donors. A nearest-neighbor algorithm error-corrected the raw reads and collapsed the reads into unique sequences, merging closely related sequences to remove PCR and sequencing errors. V, D and J gene segments were assigned by aligning CDR3 sequences to IMGT reference sequences. For a sequence to be retained, a match of at least six nucleotides to both a V gene segment and a J gene segment was required. A rearrangement counted as productive if the CDR3 had no stop codons and remained in frame with V and J, and every other rearrangement counted as non-productive. Following IMGT convention, CDR3 was defined as the stretch from the second conserved V-encoded cysteine to the conserved J-encoded phenylalanine. The earlier analysis of 500 to 600 of the donors excluded sequences that lacked an unambiguous match to a single V gene segment. In an earlier analysis of some 590 of the donors, a V segment was called functional when productive rearrangements were above 56.7%, and segregating when the standard deviation between donors exceeded 5%. To diagnose cytomegalovirus status from the catalog of TCR beta chain sequences, a statistical classification framework was built. A later analysis assigned V and J genes by comparing TCR nucleotide sequences with IMGT/GENE-DB human TR gene sequences. Using the TCRdist pipeline, a later analysis assigned CDR3 sequences along with most-parsimonious VDJ recombination scenarios. In a later analysis, every TCR beta chain was defined by the combination of its CDR3 amino acid sequence and its V-gene family, and reads without a unique V-gene family were dropped. As a way to deal with suspected cross-contamination and a sequencing artifact, a later analysis dropped approximately 590 nucleotide sequences that were highly shared and had low generation probability. For each public chain, a later analysis derived a clonal expansion index from normalized ranks of inferred template counts within each repertoire. In a later analysis, generation probabilities were computed with a VDJ recombination model fitted to out-of-frame rearrangements, and the resulting probabilities were checked against IGoR. A later analysis scored TCR-TCR, TCR-HLA and TCR-CMV co-occurrence with hypergeometric tests, applying a repertoire-size bias correction to TCR pairs. To estimate false discovery rates, a later analysis permuted the HLA or CMV assignments 20 times. In a later analysis, co-occurring TCRs were grouped with DBSCAN, and TCRdist sequence similarity was added when clustering was performed within HLA-allele-positive subsets. Repertoires with fewer than 30,000 or more than 120,000 public chains, plus five repertoires with anomalous nucleotide sharing, were excluded from co-occurrence clustering. TCRdb limited this immuneACCESS table to in-frame rearrangements with V and J called. A share of clones is missing; checked studies link under half to unresolved V genes, and the rest is unexplained. V, J and clone size are those of that table, while D and trimming were read from the DNA. The sample table lists 250,000 to 350,000 clones, roughly 85% of them with a count of one. The ten top clones hold approximately 4.3% of the sample.

The cohort was made up of approximately 670 healthy bone marrow donors. Cohort members were all nominally healthy when sampled, although unrecorded immune exposures were likely present. The donor tested CMV seropositive and was one of the 289 seropositive cohort members. A peripheral blood sample was provided by each donor, and peripheral blood mononuclear cells were used for TCR beta sequencing. The Qiagen DNeasy Blood Extraction Kit was used to extract genomic DNA from the blood cell samples. The sequence came from a man aged 35-49 years in good health and CMV-seropositive. The sequencing input was PBMCs. This chain is built from TRBV12-5 and TRBJ2-5; 8 of the junction bases match TRBD2. The CDR3 loop reads CASGPSGSETQYF. The nucleotide sequence is given as TGTGCTAGTGGACCCAGCGGGAGTGAGACCCAGTACTTC.